The present entry profiles one T cell receptor beta chain with its context. The antigen is not known. The CDR3 consists of 15 residues. Germline values: CDR1 SNHLY, CDR2 FYNNEI. V lost 7 bases and J lost 2, with 14 bases in between. Run at survey level, the immunoSEQ assay was version v3.0. Produced via immunoSEQ multiplex PCR; TCRdb's table is partial and in-frame only. The repertoire holds 31,000 or so clones, with 95% to 97% as singletons. The sample comes from a study of long-term antiretroviral therapy in people with HIV. Study observations and caveats: Blood in the study was drawn between the mid-2000s and the late 2010s, possibly under older ART regimens, which may be less effective than current ones. ART-treated samples gained diversity yet remained below transplant donor controls.

Treatment locations for all participants with HIV were in the United States. The sample here was unsorted PBMCs, taken about 6.6 years after starting antiretroviral therapy. V gene TRBV2 combines with J gene TRBJ1-4, with D maybe TRBD1 (6 bases). The sequence was collected from a man younger than 40 with HIV. CDR3 DNA sequence: TGTGCCAGCACCCTGGACAGTGCCACTAATGAAAAACTGTTTTTT. This gives the protein CASTLDSATNEKLFF. The whole variable domain, remainder taken from reference TRBV2 and TRBJ1-4, is EPEVTQTPSHQVTQMGQEVILRCVPISNHLYFYWYRQILGQKVEFLVSFYNNEISEKSEIFDDQFSVERPDGSNFTLKIRSTKLEDSAMYFCASTLDSATNEKLFFGSGTQLSVL.